The sequence of this TCR beta chain was determined in a study of shared clonotypes between healthy human individuals. Study observations and caveats: Sampling covered nothing but blood. Tissue TCR repertoires likely differ from those found in blood. Compared with clonotypes that all four donors shared, non-shared clonotypes had lower generation probabilities.

A word on this clone: Its target is not known.

The CDR3 is made up of 15 amino acids. Per germline, CDR1 MNHEY and CDR2 SMNVEV (reference sequence). The V segment lost 2 bases and the J segment 5 bases; nucleotides outside the gene matches: 7. The assay was immunoSEQ multiplex PCR, and TCRdb's table has in-frame clones only and misses some. The sample has 800,000 or so clones; about 97% are singletons. CD45RO-negative, CCR7-selected cells formed the naive CD8 fraction, which excluded terminally differentiated effector memory CD45RA+ cells. This TCR derives from a man aged 25 to 40 in good health. The specimen was naive CD8+ T cells sorted from blood. V and J are TRBV27 and TRBJ2-3; 7 nucleotides align to TRBD2. The CDR3: CASSLGREYVDTQYF. The CDR3 coding sequence is TGTGCCAGCAGTTTAGGGCGGGAGTACGTAGATACGCAGTATTTT.